Sequencing of this TCR beta chain was carried out in a study of T cell repertoires in cytomegalovirus infection (dated by TCRdb to between 2018 and 2021). Looking at the study overall: Alongside well-studied HLA-B-restricted epitopes, the peptide stimulations were aimed at recently identified HLA-C-restricted CMV epitopes, whose presentation resists viral immunomodulation. Donor HLA type was relevant to the analysis, because carriage of CMV infection together with the matching HLA type was indicated by public TCR beta signatures. Broad study findings and their caveats: The ex vivo response was dominated by HLA-C-restricted CMV-specific TCR beta clonotypes, and the single most frequent clonotype in two of eight donors was supplied by these HLA-C-restricted clonotypes. In both this cohort and an independent roughly 350-donor cohort, the cumulative frequency of public TCR beta family members distinguished carriers of CMV infection plus the relevant HLA type.

The CDR3 numbers 14 residues from cysteine through phenylalanine. The retained sequence is limited to the CDR3, 42 bases, with the frame set at the first base. The listed sequencing device is Illumina HiSeq 1500. The public reads were run again by TCRdb, first through fastp at Q25 and then through MiXCR, and only productive beta chains were kept. Identical CDR3 proteins give one entry, which carries the most common genes and DNA. Counted in this sample were over 100,000 distinct CDR3 sequences; around 29% of them appeared once. The ten top clones hold about three quarters of the sample. Of note for this clonotype: Its target antigen remains unknown. One junction end disagrees with the germline gene, perhaps due to a read error.

The sample's treatment or condition label is to be understood as: in vitro stimulation with specific CMV peptide epitopes to enrich CMV-specific T cells. The chain was built from TRBV12-3 or TRBV12-4 and TRBJ2-3, with the identity of the D gene unclear. The sequence came from a human donor in good health (CMV status not recorded). Some clones in this sample may be carry-over from other donors' samples. Sequenced material: CD8+ T cells from cultured PBMCs, taken from culture after CMV antigen stimulation. The nucleotide sequence reads TGTGACAGCACCGGACCCCCCGGGACAGATACGCAGTATTTT. This sequence encodes CDSTGPPGTDTQYF.